This T cell receptor (beta chain) was identified in a study of blood T cells in healthy people across ages. The germline gives CDR1 MNHEY, CDR2 SVGAGI. The CDR3 extends over 15 amino acids. Trimming cost V 4 bases and J 4 bases, with 14 bases left between them. It was with a sample-barcoded 5' primer and a J-beta primer mix that a second PCR of roughly 7 to 12 cycles was run. TCRdb itself ran the 5' RACE reads through MiXCR, one entry per CDR3 protein. The sample shows around 800,000 distinct CDR3 sequences, less than 80% of them seen only once. The chain is built from TRBV6-5 and TRBJ2-1; tentative D call: TRBD1 (5 bases). Material for sequencing was blood. This clonotype was obtained from a man aged 25-45 years in good health. CDR3 sequence: CASSFNIGHYNEQFF. The DNA of the CDR3 is TGTGCCAGCAGTTTCAACATTGGACATTACAATGAGCAGTTCTTC.